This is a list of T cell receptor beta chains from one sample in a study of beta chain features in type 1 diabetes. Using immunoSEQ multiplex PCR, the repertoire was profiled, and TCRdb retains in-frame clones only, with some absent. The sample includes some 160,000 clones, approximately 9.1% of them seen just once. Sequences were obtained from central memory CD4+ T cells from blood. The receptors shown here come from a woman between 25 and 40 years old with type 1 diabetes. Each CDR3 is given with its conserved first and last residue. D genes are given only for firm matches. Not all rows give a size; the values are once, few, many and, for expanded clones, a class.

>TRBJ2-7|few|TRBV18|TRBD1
CASSPPDRGSYEQYF
TGTGCCAGCTCACCACCGGACAGGGGGAGTTACGAGCAGTACTTC
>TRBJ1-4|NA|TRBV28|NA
CASSTPKGEKLFF
TGTGCCAGCAGTACCCCTAAGGGGGAAAAACTGTTTTTT
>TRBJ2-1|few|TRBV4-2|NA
CASSQVSEQFF
TGTGCCAGCAGCCAAGTTAGTGAGCAGTTCTTC
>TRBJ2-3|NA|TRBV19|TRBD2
CASSEFGAGSDTQYF
TGTGCCAGTAGTGAATTCGGAGCGGGGTCAGATACGCAGTATTTT
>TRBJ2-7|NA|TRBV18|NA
CASSPSDGTIYEQYF
TGTGCCAGCTCACCATCAGACGGGACAATCTACGAGCAGTACTTC
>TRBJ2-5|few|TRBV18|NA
CASSPGTQETQYF
TGTGCCAGCTCACCAGGCACCCAAGAGACCCAGTACTTC
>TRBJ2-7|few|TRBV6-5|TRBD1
CASSYSHQGVYEQYF
TGTGCCAGCAGTTACTCCCACCAGGGGGTGTACGAGCAGTACTTC
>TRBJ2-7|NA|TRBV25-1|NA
CASSGAGELYEQYF
TGTGCCAGCAGTGGGGCAGGGGAACTCTACGAGCAGTACTTC
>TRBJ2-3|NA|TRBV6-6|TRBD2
CASSYEGGTTDTQYF
TGTGCCAGCAGTTACGAGGGAGGGACCACAGATACGCAGTATTTT
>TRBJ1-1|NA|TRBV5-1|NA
CASSLVAGNTEAFF
TGCGCCAGCAGCTTGGTGGCAGGAAACACTGAAGCTTTCTTT
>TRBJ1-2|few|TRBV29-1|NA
CSVPQGTENYGYTF
TGCAGCGTTCCCCAAGGCACAGAAAACTATGGCTACACCTTC
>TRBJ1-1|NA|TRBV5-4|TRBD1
CASSLQGVKGFF
TGTGCCAGCAGCTTACAGGGGGTTAAGGGTTTCTTT
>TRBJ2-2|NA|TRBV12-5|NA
CASGTGTNTGELFF
TGTGCTAGTGGAACCGGGACTAACACCGGGGAGCTGTTTTTT
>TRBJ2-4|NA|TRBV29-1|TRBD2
CSVEAGREDIQYF
TGCAGCGTTGAAGCCGGGAGGGAAGACATTCAGTACTTC
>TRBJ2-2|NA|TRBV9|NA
CASSGAPGTGELFF
TGTGCCAGCAGCGGCGCCCCGGGGACCGGGGAGCTGTTTTTT
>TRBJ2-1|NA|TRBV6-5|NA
CASSSFNEQFF
TGTGCCAGCAGTTCCTTCAATGAGCAGTTCTTC
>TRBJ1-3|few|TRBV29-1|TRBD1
CSVRGTGLRSSGNTIYF
TGCAGCGTGAGGGGGACAGGACTACGCAGCTCTGGAAACACCATATATTTT
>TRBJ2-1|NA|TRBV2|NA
CASNLGVNEQFF
TGTGCCAGCAACCTAGGGGTGAATGAGCAGTTCTTC
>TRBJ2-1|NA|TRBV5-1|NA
CASSPDTQYRYNEQFF
TGCGCCAGCAGCCCTGACACCCAGTACAGATACAATGAGCAGTTCTTC
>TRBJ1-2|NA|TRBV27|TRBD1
CASRTQGYLGYTF
TGTGCCAGCAGAACACAGGGGTATCTTGGCTACACCTTC
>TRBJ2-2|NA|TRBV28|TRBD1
CASEQGPYTGELFF
TGTGCCAGTGAACAGGGGCCCTACACCGGGGAGCTGTTTTTT
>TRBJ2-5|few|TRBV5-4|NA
CASMEGQLKETQYF
TGTGCCAGCATGGAGGGACAGTTAAAAGAGACCCAGTACTTC
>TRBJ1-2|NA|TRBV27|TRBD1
CASSSRGQGDGYTF
TGTGCCAGCAGTTCACGGGGACAGGGAGATGGCTACACCTTC
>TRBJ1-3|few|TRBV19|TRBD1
CASSTTGSSGNTIYF
TGTGCCAGTAGTACGACAGGGAGCTCTGGAAACACCATATATTTT
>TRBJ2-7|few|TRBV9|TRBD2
CASSVDSGLAAEQYF
TGTGCCAGCAGCGTAGATTCGGGGCTAGCGGCCGAGCAGTACTTC
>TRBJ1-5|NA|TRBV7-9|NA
CASSLDRDDQPQHF
TGTGCCAGCAGCTTAGACAGGGACGATCAGCCCCAGCATTTT
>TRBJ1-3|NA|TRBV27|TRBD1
CASSPSGQGGGNTIYF
TGTGCCAGCAGTCCATCAGGACAGGGGGGCGGAAACACCATATATTTT
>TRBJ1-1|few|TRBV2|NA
CASSGNSDRDTEAFF
TGTGCCAGCAGCGGGAACTCGGACCGAGACACTGAAGCTTTCTTT
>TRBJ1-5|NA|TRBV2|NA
CASSSEPFQPQHF
TGTGCCAGCAGTAGCGAACCTTTTCAGCCCCAGCATTTT
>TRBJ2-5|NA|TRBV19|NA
CASSPDTEETQYF
TGTGCCAGTAGTCCCGACACCGAAGAGACCCAGTACTTC
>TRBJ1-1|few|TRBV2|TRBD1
CASSEEGASITEAFF
TGTGCCAGCAGTGAAGAGGGGGCTTCAATCACTGAAGCTTTCTTT
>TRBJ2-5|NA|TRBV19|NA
CASSIQKETQYF
TGTGCCAGTAGTATACAGAAAGAGACCCAGTACTTC
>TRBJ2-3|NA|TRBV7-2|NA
CASSTDSRTSTQYF
TGTGCCAGCAGCACGGACTCGCGCACGAGTACGCAGTATTTT
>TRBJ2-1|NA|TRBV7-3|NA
CASSYTNSQEQFF
TGTGCCAGCAGTTATACCAATAGCCAGGAGCAGTTCTTC
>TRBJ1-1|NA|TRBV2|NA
CASSEQANQRIEAFF
TGTGCCAGCAGTGAACAGGCAAACCAAAGGATCGAAGCTTTCTTT